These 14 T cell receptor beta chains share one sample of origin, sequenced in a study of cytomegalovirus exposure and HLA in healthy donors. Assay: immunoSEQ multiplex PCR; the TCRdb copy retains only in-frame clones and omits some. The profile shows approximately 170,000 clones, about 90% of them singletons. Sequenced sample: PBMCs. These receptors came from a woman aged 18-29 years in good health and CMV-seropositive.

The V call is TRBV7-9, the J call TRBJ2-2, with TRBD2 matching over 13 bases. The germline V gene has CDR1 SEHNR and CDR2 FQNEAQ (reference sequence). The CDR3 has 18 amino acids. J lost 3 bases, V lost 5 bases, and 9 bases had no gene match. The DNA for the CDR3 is TGTGCCAGCAGCCGACGCCAGGGGACTAGCGGGGACACCGGGGAGCTGTTTTTT. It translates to CASSRRQGTSGDTGELFF.

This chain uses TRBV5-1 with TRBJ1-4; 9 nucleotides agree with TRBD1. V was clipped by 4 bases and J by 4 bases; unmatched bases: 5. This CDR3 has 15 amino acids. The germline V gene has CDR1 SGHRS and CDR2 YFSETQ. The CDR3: CASSSGDRDNEKLFF. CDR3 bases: TGCGCCAGCAGCAGTGGGGACAGGGATAATGAAAAACTGTTTTTT.

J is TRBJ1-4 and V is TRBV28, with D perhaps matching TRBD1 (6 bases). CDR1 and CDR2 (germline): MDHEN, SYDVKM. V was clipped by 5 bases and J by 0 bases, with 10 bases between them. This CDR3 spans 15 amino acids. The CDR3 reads CASSQRTATNEKLFF. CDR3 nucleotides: TGTGCCAGCAGTCAGAGGACAGCAACTAATGAAAAACTGTTTTTT.

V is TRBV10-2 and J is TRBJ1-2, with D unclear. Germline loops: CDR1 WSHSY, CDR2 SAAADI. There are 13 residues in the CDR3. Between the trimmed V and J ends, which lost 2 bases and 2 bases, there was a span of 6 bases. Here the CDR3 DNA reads TGCGCCAGCAGTGAGGGCCCCAACTATGGCTACACCTTC. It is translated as CASSEGPNYGYTF.

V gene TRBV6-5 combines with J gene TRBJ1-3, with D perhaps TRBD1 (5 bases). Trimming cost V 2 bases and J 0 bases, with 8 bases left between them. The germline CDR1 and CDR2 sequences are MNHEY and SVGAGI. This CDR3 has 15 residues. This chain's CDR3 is CASSYNQGSGNTIYF. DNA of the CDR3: TGTGCCAGCAGTTACAATCAGGGCTCTGGAAACACCATATATTTT.

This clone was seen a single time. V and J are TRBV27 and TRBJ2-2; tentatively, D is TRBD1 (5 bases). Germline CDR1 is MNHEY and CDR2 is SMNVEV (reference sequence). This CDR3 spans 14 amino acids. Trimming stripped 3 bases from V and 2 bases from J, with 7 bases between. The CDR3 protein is CASSFWGNTGELFF. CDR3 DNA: TGTGCCAGCAGTTTCTGGGGCAACACCGGGGAGCTGTTTTTT.

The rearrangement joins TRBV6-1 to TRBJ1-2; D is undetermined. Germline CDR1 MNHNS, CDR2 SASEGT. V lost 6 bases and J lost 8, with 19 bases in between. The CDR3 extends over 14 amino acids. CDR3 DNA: TGTGCCAGCAGCCCCTCGCGACGGACTTTAGGCTACACCTTC. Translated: CASSPSRRTLGYTF.

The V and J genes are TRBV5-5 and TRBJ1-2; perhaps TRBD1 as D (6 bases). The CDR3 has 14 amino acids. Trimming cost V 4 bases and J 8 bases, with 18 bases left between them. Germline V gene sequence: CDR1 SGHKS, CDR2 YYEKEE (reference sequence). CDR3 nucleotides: TGTGCCAGCAGCCAGGGACAACAGTCGGGGGGCTACACCTTC. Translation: CASSQGQQSGGYTF.

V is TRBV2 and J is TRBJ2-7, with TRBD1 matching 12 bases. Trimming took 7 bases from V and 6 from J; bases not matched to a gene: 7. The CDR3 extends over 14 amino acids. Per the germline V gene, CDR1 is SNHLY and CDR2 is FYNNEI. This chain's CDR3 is CASIEGQGALEQYF. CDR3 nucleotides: TGTGCCAGCATCGAGGGACAGGGGGCGCTCGAGCAGTACTTC.

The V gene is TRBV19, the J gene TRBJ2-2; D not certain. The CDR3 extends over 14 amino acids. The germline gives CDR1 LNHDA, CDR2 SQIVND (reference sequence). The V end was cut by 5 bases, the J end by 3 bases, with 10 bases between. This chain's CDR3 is CASSPPFDTGELFF. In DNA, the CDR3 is TGTGCCAGTAGTCCCCCGTTCGACACCGGGGAGCTGTTTTTT.

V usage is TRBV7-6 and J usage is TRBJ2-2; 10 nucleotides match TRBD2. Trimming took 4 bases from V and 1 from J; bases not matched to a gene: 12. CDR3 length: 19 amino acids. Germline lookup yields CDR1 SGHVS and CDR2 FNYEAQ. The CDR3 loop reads CASSYRRGLAVQNTGELFF. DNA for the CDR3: TGTGCCAGCAGCTACCGCCGTGGACTAGCGGTGCAGAACACCGGGGAGCTGTTTTTT.

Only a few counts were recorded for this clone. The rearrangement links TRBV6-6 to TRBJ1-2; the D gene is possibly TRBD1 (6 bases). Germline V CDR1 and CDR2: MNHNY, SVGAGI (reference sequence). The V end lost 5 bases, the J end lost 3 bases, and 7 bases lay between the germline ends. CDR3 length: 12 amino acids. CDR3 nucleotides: TGTGCCAGCAGTCACAGGGACTATGGCTACACCTTC. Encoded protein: CASSHRDYGYTF.

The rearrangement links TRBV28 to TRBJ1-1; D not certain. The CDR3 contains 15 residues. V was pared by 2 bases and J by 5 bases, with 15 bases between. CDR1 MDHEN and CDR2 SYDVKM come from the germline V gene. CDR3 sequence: CASSLGSGFRTEAFF. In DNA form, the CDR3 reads TGTGCCAGCAGTTTAGGGTCCGGGTTTAGGACTGAAGCTTTCTTT.

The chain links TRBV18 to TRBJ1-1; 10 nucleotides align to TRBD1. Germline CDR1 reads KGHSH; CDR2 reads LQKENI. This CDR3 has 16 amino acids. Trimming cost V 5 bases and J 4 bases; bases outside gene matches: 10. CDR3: CASSSTGGMVSTEAFF. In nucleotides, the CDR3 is TGTGCCAGCTCATCGACAGGGGGCATGGTGAGCACTGAAGCTTTCTTT.